This T cell receptor (beta chain) stems from a study of blood T cells in healthy people across ages. Broader study findings: For the donors, CMV status was unknown and possibly confounded expanded clonotype changes.

Germline lookup yields CDR1 LGHNA and CDR2 YNFKEQ. This CDR3 has 14 amino acids. The V and J ends lost 4 bases and 4 bases respectively, with 14 bases between them. Total RNA was extracted at no less than 5.5 micrograms per sample. In regard to this clonotype: Its antigen remains unknown.

For the second PCR, which ran for roughly 7 to 11 cycles, a sample-barcoded 5' primer and a J-beta primer mix were used. TCRdb ran MiXCR on the 5' RACE reads and lists one entry per CDR3 protein. The data show over 300,000 distinct CDR3 sequences, with roughly half seen just once and 51% held by the top ten. The chain couples TRBV4-2 to TRBJ2-7; weak D call: TRBD2 (7 bases). The specimen sequenced was blood. The source of this sequence is a man aged 60 to 69 in good health. The CDR3 loop is CASSPGGSFYEQYF. The CDR3 DNA sequence: TGTGCCAGCAGCCCGGGGGGCAGTTTTTACGAGCAGTACTTC.